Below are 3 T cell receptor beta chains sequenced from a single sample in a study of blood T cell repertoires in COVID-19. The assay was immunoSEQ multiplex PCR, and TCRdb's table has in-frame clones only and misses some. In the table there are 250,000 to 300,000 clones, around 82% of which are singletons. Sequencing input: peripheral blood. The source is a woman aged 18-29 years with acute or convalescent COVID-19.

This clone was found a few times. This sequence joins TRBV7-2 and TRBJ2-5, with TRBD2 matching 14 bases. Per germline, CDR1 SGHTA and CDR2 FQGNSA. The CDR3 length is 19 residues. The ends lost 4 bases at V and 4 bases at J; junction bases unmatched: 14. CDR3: CASSSKGKGLAGVRETQYF. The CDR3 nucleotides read TGTGCCAGCAGCTCGAAAGGGAAGGGACTAGCGGGAGTTCGAGAGACCCAGTACTTC.

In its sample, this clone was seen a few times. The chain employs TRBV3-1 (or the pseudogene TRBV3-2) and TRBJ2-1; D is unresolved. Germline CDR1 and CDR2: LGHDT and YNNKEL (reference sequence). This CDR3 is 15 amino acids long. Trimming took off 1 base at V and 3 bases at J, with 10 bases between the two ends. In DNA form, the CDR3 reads TGTGCCAGCAGCCAAGGCGCACGTAGCTACAATGAGCAGTTCTTC. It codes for CASSQGARSYNEQFF.

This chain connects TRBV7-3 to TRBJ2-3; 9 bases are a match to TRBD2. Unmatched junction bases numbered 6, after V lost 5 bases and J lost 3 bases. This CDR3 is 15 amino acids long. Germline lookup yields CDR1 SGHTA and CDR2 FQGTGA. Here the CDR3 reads CASSTIAGETDTQYF. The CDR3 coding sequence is TGTGCCAGCAGCACCATAGCGGGAGAGACAGATACGCAGTATTTT.